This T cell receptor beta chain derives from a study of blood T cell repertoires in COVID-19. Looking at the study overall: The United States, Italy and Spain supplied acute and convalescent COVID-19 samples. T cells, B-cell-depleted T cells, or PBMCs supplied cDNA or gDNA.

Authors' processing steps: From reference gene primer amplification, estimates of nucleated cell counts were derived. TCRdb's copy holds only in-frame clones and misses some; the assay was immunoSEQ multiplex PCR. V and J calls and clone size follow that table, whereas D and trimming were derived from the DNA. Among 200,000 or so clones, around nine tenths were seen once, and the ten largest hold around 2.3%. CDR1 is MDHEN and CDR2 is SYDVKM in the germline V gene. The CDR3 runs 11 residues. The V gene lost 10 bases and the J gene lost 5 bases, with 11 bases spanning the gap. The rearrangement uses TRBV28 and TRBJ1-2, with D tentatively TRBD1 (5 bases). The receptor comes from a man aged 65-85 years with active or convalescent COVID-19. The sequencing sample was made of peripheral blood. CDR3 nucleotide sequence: TGTGCCACCAGGGCTCCTTATGGCTACACCTTC. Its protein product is CATRAPYGYTF.